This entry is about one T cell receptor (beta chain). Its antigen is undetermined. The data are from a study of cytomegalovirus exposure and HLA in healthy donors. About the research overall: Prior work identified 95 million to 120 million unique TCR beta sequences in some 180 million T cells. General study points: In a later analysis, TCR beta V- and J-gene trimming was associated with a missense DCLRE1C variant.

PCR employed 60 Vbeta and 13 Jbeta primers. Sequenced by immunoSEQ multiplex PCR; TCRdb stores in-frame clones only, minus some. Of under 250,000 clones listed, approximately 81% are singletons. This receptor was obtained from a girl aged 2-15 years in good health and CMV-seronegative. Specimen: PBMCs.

CDR3 amino acids: CASSEGRFNTGELFF. CDR3 DNA: TGTGCCAGCAGTGAAGGCAGGTTCAACACCGGGGAGCTGTTTTTT. This chain links TRBV6-1 with TRBJ2-2; D gene unclear. This CDR3 comprises 15 residues. The germline V gene has CDR1 MNHNS and CDR2 SASEGT. V shed 1 base and J shed 2 bases, with 8 bases lying between them.